The present entry profiles one TCR beta chain with its context. Ten or more counts support this clone. Its antigen has not been determined. Within one base of it there is no much larger clone, and no base qualities were kept. The data derive from a study of metastatic and nonmetastatic thyroid tumors (dated by TCRdb to the early 2020s). Context from the whole study: For patients with malignant and with benign thyroid disease, the researchers compared repertoires between peripheral blood samples and tumor or nodule tissue samples.

Libraries were prepared through PCR. Instrument used: Illumina HiSeq 4000. High-throughput sequencing was used to profile the CDR3 region of the TCR beta-chain in every patient. The paper's processing steps were these. The researchers built a classifier to tell apart papillary thyroid cancer patients with distant metastasis, based on CDR3 differences among clinicopathological groups. The Shannon index was used to assess repertoire diversity, and the Morisita-Horn index was used to assess tumor-blood repertoire similarity. TCRdb trimmed the raw reads at Q25, called clones with MiXCR and kept productive beta chains. In this record, the V and J calls reflect TCRdb's handling and not the investigators' own analysis. The sample table lists tens of thousands of clones, roughly 13% of them with a count of one. Roughly 9.5% of the sample lies in the top ten. Overall study results and their limits: In both blood and tumor samples, TCR beta diversity was reported to be significantly higher in malignant tumors than in benign nodules.

V loses 7 bases, J loses 3 bases, and the germline ends lie 19 bases apart. The germline V gene specifies SGHRS as CDR1 and YFSETQ as CDR2. The CDR3 numbers 16 residues from cysteine through phenylalanine. Here the CDR3 DNA is all that survives: 48 bases in frame from base 1. No patient had received any treatment before thyroid surgery. Patient clinical samples collected from about 2011 to 2019 were retrospectively analysed using T-cell receptor beta sequencing. The sequenced sample was blood. The chain joins TRBV5-1 to TRBJ1-4, with a weak D call of TRBD1 (5 bases match). The source is a female donor with papillary thyroid cancer or a benign thyroid nodule (not recorded which). Some clones in this sample may be carry-over from other donors' samples. The DNA sequence is given as TGCGCCAGCCGTCGGGGGTCTCTCGGGTCTAATGAAAAACTGTTTTTT. It translates to CASRRGSLGSNEKLFF. Full variable domain (CDR3 extended with the reference TRBV5-1 and TRBJ1-4 proteins): KAGVTQTPRYLIKTRGQQVTLSCSPISGHRSVSWYQQTPGQGLQFLFEYFSETQRNKGNFPGRFSGRQFSNSRSEMNVSTLELGDSALYLCASRRGSLGSNEKLFFGSGTQLSVL.